This T cell receptor beta chain stems from a study of blood T cell repertoires in COVID-19. Study background: Sites across the United States, Italy and Spain contributed samples from acute and convalescent COVID-19. Sample material is recorded as cDNA or gDNA derived from T cells, B-cell-depleted T cells, or PBMCs.

Original data processing: Estimation of nucleated cell counts was performed using reference gene primer amplification. The repertoire was sequenced with immunoSEQ multiplex PCR; TCRdb's copy has only in-frame clones and lacks some. That table gives V, J and clone size, and the DNA gave D and trimming. The data hold 150,000 or so clones, with approximately 92% observed a single time. The CDR3 sequence is 14 residues long. Germline CDR1 and CDR2: MNHEY and SVGAGI. A word on this clone: At one of its ends the junction is not consistent with the germline gene, which may arise from a read error.

Sequencing was done on a sample of peripheral blood. The chain recombines TRBV6-5 with TRBJ2-7; D remains ambiguous. The origin of this receptor is a woman aged 45-65 years with acute or convalescent COVID-19. In DNA form, the CDR3 reads TGTGCCAGCAGTAAACAGAAAGGCTCCCACGAGCAGTACTTC. Residues: CASSKQKGSHEQYF.